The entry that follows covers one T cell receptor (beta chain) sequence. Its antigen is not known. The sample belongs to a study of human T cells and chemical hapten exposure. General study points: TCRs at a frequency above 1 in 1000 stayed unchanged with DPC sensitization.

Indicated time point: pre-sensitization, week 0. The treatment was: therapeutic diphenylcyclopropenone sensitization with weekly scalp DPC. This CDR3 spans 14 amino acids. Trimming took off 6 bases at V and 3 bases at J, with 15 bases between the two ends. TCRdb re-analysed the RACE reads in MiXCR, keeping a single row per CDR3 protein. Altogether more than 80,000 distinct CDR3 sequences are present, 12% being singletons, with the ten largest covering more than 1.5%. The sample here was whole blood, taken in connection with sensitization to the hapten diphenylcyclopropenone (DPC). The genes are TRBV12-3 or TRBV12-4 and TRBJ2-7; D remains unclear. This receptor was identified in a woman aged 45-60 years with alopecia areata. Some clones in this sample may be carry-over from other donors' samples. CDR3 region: CASSKRPGYYEQYF. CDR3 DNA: TGTGCCAGCAGCAAACGACCGGGTTACTACGAGCAGTACTTC.